This is a list of T cell receptor beta chains from one sample in a study of PD-L1 blockade in urothelial cancer. Measured with immunoSEQ multiplex PCR; TCRdb has only the in-frame clones, and not every one. The repertoire holds 40,000 or so clones, with less than 90% as singletons. The source material was PBMCs, sampled around atezolizumab (anti-PD-L1) treatment. The receptors shown here come from a man aged 55 to 70 with urothelial cancer. Both conserved end residues are part of each CDR3. Clone size is not always given. Where it is, it says once, few, many or a class for expanded clones.

j_call | clone_size | v_call | cdr3_aa
TRBJ2-2 | NA | TRBV6-1 | CASSEQGTGELFF
TRBJ1-1 | NA | TRBV6-1 | CASSESGMNTEAFF
TRBJ1-2 | NA | TRBV19 | CATEGANYGYTF
TRBJ2-1 | NA | TRBV13 | CASSLSPSREAGKFF
TRBJ1-2 | once | TRBV7-2 | CASSFTGTNYGYTF
TRBJ1-1 | many | TRBV19 | CASSPPWTGLNPEAFF
TRBJ1-2 | NA | TRBV5-6 | CASSPEFGGYTF
TRBJ2-1 | NA | TRBV10-2 | CASRGRGGSSYNEQFF
TRBJ1-2 | NA | TRBV7-3 | CASSFGQGVGYTF
TRBJ1-1 | NA | TRBV6-4 | CASSDPQEGRLVVNTEAFF
TRBJ2-3 | NA | TRBV4-1 | CASSQVLRRTGDTDTQYF
TRBJ2-7 | NA | TRBV2 | CASTRGTATYEQYF
TRBJ2-1 | NA | TRBV29-1 | CSAGQSYNEQFF
TRBJ1-3 | NA | TRBV19 | CASTPTIGGTGSTGNTIYF